This record looks at one TCR beta chain sequence and its context. Its antigen remains unidentified. Other nucleotide sequences from this sample produce the same CDR3. This entry belongs to a study of T cell responses to AZD1222 COVID-19 vaccine. Findings and limits, study-wide: Following two doses of AZD1222, Spike-specific TCR breadth and depth rose. Clonal diversity was possibly underestimated; the donors were predominantly white British and more often female.

The germline V and J ends were trimmed by 4 bases and 0 bases, with 9 bases remaining between them. The germline V gene has CDR1 KGHDR and CDR2 SFDVKD. This CDR3 is built from 15 residues. TCRdb's table, derived via immunoSEQ multiplex PCR, lists solely in-frame clones and lacks some. Of 150,000 or so clones detected, just over 90% appear once; the ten largest clones hold 0.75% to 1%. The receptor was isolated from an adult in good health. The gene calls are TRBV24-1 and TRBJ1-3; a possible D gene is TRBD1 (5 bases). The specimen was peripheral blood, collected on day 0 of MenACWY control vaccination. CDR3 region: CATSDPGTSGNTIYF. DNA for the CDR3: TGTGCCACCAGTGACCCCGGGACCTCTGGAAACACCATATATTTT.